This T cell receptor beta chain emerged from a study of OX40 agonist ivuxolimab in advanced cancers. For context, the study as a whole: Ivuxolimab was a fully human IgG2 agonistic monoclonal antibody targeting the costimulatory receptor OX40 (CD134). Prior anti-PD-1, anti-PD-L1 or anti-CTLA-4 therapy was permitted, and about two fifths of dose-escalation patients had received checkpoint inhibitors. The purpose of peripheral TCRbeta sequencing was to test whether ivuxolimab changed TCR sequence diversity and led to clonal T-cell expansion. Partial responses occurred in three dose-escalation patients: two with cutaneous melanoma and one with hepatocellular carcinoma. The monotherapy dose-escalation portion (N of about 47 patients) of the phase I ivuxolimab trial is reported in the paper. Of the 52 patients in dose escalation, some 20 had hepatocellular carcinoma, some 15 had melanoma, 9 had renal cell carcinoma and 9 had head and neck cancer. A male proportion of roughly 80% and a mean age of approximately 61 years, ranging from about 23 to 90, were recorded for the dose-escalation cohort. Intravenous ivuxolimab was administered to patients every 2 weeks at six dose levels: 0.01, 0.1, 0.3, 1.5, 3 and 10 mg/kg.

Genomic DNA was isolated from the sorted cells so that the TCRbeta CDR3 region could be sequenced. TCRbeta CDR3 regions were sequenced using the immunoSEQ Assay. TCRdb took over this immuneACCESS table, retaining in-frame rearrangements with V and J assigned. Such tables are incomplete; in checked studies, under half of the missing clones stem from an unresolved V gene, and the remainder is unexplained. Present in this sample are tens of thousands of clones, approximately 86% of which were seen just once. Roughly an eighth of the sample is in the top ten clones. The CDR3 has 17 amino acids, counting the end cysteine and phenylalanine. Of all the DNA, just the CDR3 is kept, 51 bases in frame from base 1. Trimming removed 4 bases from V and 2 bases from J; the gene matches leave 13 bases unexplained. The CDR1 and CDR2 encoded by the germline V gene are SNHLY and FYNNEI. General conclusions and limits of the study: On average, CD8+ T cells showed more expanded clones than CD4+ T cells after ivuxolimab. Antigen specificity was not determined for the clonally expanded peripheral T cells. At doses of 0.1 to 3.0 mg/kg, clonal expansion of both CD4+ and CD8+ blood T cells was observed from baseline to week 6. In partial responders in the 0.1-3.0 mg/kg groups, normalized peripheral clonal expansion was found to be among the lowest, especially among CD8+ T cells. Low levels of normalized T-cell clonal expansion were also shown by some nonresponding patients.

This clone has ten or more counts. Its antigen specificity is not known. Qualities for individual bases were not recorded, and no much larger clone is one base off. Patients with autoimmune disease history or receiving systemic immunosuppression were excluded from the trial. Peripheral blood for TCR sequencing was collected from all dose cohorts at baseline, on cycle 4 day 1, and on cycle 7 day 1. Samples were obtained from an open-label, multicenter, first-in-human phase I dose-escalation trial of ivuxolimab. Adults with locally advanced or metastatic head and neck squamous cell, hepatocellular, melanoma or renal cell carcinoma were enrolled in the trial. Before TCR sequencing, CD4+ T cells and CD8+ T cells from peripheral blood were sorted into separate populations.

The sample here was CD4+ or CD8+ T cells sorted from blood, taken in a trial of the OX40 agonist ivuxolimab. This sequence uses TRBV2 and TRBJ2-7; TRBD1 agrees with 8 junctional bases. The clonotype originates from an adult with an advanced solid tumor such as melanoma, head and neck, liver or kidney cancer. CDR3 loop: CASSVAQGGLGTYEQYF. The nucleotide sequence is given as TGTGCCAGCAGTGTGGCACAGGGGGGTTTGGGGACCTACGAGCAGTACTTC.